Following are 17 T cell receptor beta chains from one sample sequenced in a study of CXCR3-negative and CXCR3-positive naive CD8 T cells. Notes on the study in general: Naive cells that were CXCR3-positive had more hydrophobic TRB CDR3s (compared with CXCR3-negative naive cells).

The libraries of TRB cDNA were prepared using 5' RACE with UMI labels. TCRdb re-called the 5' RACE reads, yielding one record per CDR3 amino acid sequence without DNA. This specimen shows roughly 110,000 distinct CDR3 sequences; the ten leading clones hold about 0.34%. Their target antigens are unknown. Sequenced sample: naive CXCR3+ CD8+ T cells from blood. The sample's subset: CD45RO-CCR7+CD27+CD95- naive CD8+ T cells expressing CXCR3 (TNR3+). These TCRs come from a human donor in good health. Some clones in this sample may be carry-over from other donors' samples.

The rearrangement uses TRBV21-1 and TRBJ1-1; there is no DNA to check the TCRdb D call of TRBD1. TRBV21-1 is flagged as a pseudogene. The CDR3 is 18 residues long. CDR3 protein: CASSTTGGAGERSTEAFF.

J is TRBJ2-7 and V is TRBV7-9; TCRdb gives TRBD1 as the D gene, but with no DNA this cannot be confirmed. The CDR3 has 14 amino acids. The V gene's germline CDR1 is SEHNR and CDR2 FQNEAQ (reference sequence). The CDR3 loop is CASSLIGGPYEQYF.

The chain is built from TRBV5-6 and TRBJ2-7. Per germline, CDR1 SGHDT and CDR2 YYEEEE. This CDR3 is 14 amino acids long. CDR3 residues: CASSLGGNPYEQYF.

This chain joins TRBV7-6 and TRBJ2-5; TCRdb designates TRBD2, a call that cannot be tested without DNA. The CDR3 totals 16 residues. From germline, CDR1 is SGHVS and CDR2 FNYEAQ. CDR3 amino acids: CASSLASSGREETQYF.

This chain links TRBV4-3 with TRBJ1-3; TCRdb selects TRBD1, and the lack of DNA leaves this call unchecked. The CDR3 covers 18 residues. Germline values: CDR1 LGHNA, CDR2 YSLEER. Here the CDR3 reads CASSQETGWESSGNTIYF.

The chain uses TRBV19 and TRBJ2-7. The CDR3 covers 14 residues. Germline CDR1 reads LNHDA; CDR2 reads SQIVND (reference sequence). CDR3 residues: CASSITGSSYEQYF.

V gene TRBV7-3 combines with J gene TRBJ2-1; TCRdb reports TRBD2, a call that lacks DNA to check it against. CDR1 SGHTA and CDR2 FQGTGA come from the germline V gene. The CDR3 is 14 residues long. CDR3 loop: CASSLRAGLNEQFF.

The chain has TRBV7-9 and TRBJ2-7; TCRdb returns TRBD2, unconfirmable since there is no DNA. CDR3 size: 13 residues. The germline V gene has CDR1 SEHNR and CDR2 FQNEAQ (reference sequence). The chain's CDR3 is CASSLPSTYEQYF.

V usage is TRBV5-6 and J usage is TRBJ2-7. This CDR3 region has 14 residues. The germline gives CDR1 SGHDT, CDR2 YYEEEE. CDR3 sequence: CASSSARDSYEQYF.

The chain employs TRBV7-9 and TRBJ2-1; the D call of TRBD1 rests on TCRdb alone, since no DNA is present to check it. The CDR3 is 16 residues long. The germline CDR1 and CDR2 sequences are SEHNR and FQNEAQ (reference sequence). The CDR3 spells CASSPLTGQGYNEQFF.

J is TRBJ2-2 and V is TRBV4-1; with no DNA, the TCRdb D assignment of TRBD2 cannot be verified. Germline V gives CDR1 MGHRA, CDR2 YSYEKL. This CDR3 contains 18 residues. The CDR3 loop reads CASSPLGTSGGATGELFF.

The V and J genes are TRBV20-1 and TRBJ2-1; TCRdb selects TRBD1, and the lack of DNA leaves this call unchecked. CDR3 length: 16 residues. Germline V gene data show CDR1 as DFQATT and CDR2 as SNEGSKA (reference sequence). CDR3 in amino acids: CSARDLDRDSYNEQFF.

This CDR3 is CASSLVRQGNSNQPQHF. The chain uses TRBV7-9 and TRBJ1-5; TCRdb lists TRBD1, though no DNA is available to test this call. CDR3 length: 17 residues. CDR1 and CDR2 from the germline V gene are SEHNR and FQNEAQ (reference sequence).

V and J are TRBV27 and TRBJ1-4. Germline V gene sequence: CDR1 MNHEY, CDR2 SMNVEV (reference sequence). The CDR3 sequence is 15 residues long. The CDR3 reads CASSFAGFSGEKLFF.

The rearrangement links TRBV28 to TRBJ1-2; the D call of TRBD1 rests on TCRdb alone, since no DNA is present to check it. The V gene's germline CDR1 is MDHEN and CDR2 SYDVKM. The CDR3 loop spans 13 amino acids. The CDR3 loop is CASSYPGVYGYTF.

This chain links TRBV4-2 with TRBJ1-2; TCRdb proposes TRBD1, but this gene call is untestable without DNA. The CDR3 has 15 residues. Per the germline V gene, CDR1 is LGHNA and CDR2 is YNFKEQ. The chain's CDR3 is CASSQDGRGNYGYTF.

V gene TRBV4-3 combines with J gene TRBJ2-3; TCRdb's D call, TRBD1, is unchecked because there is no DNA. The CDR3 loop spans 16 amino acids. Germline V CDR1 and CDR2: LGHNA, YSLEER. CDR3: CASSQGRGAGTDTQYF.